A selection of T cell receptor beta chains follows, all from one sample in a study of blood T cell repertoires in COVID-19. The table came from immunoSEQ multiplex PCR; TCRdb's copy has only in-frame clones and leaves some out. The repertoire holds 150,000 or so clones, with 87% as singletons. Material for sequencing was peripheral blood. The receptors originated from a human donor in a cohort sampled during active COVID-19. Each CDR3 is given with its conserved first and last residue.

j_call v_call cdr3_length cdr3_aa
TRBJ2-7 TRBV30 12 CALSDRSYEQYF
TRBJ1-1 TRBV3-1/TRBV3-2 20 CASSQDRPRNRRGAHTEAFF
TRBJ1-1 TRBV2 15 CASTTQGIENTEAFF
TRBJ2-5 TRBV18 15 CASSPRTTGQETQYF
TRBJ2-4 TRBV29-1 13 CSVEGDRGGSMDF
TRBJ1-1 TRBV28 14 CASSSGTGLSEAFF
TRBJ2-7 TRBV19 14 CASSPQTGTYEQYF
TRBJ1-2 TRBV6-1 17 CASSAPGQGVSSYGYTF
TRBJ2-3 TRBV12-3/TRBV12-4 13 CASSYLGTDTQYF
TRBJ2-5 TRBV5-1 15 CASSLAGTGTQTQYF
TRBJ2-3 TRBV6-5 15 CASSRGGLSTDTQYF
TRBJ2-1 TRBV27 16 CASSPTQRGGRNEQFF
TRBJ2-5 TRBV19 13 CASSILAQETQYF
TRBJ1-6 TRBV2 16 CASTQGQGAESSPLHF
TRBJ2-3 TRBV3-1/TRBV3-2 12 CASSEVLGTQYF
TRBJ1-1 TRBV28 12 CASSLWETEAFF
TRBJ2-3 TRBV13 18 CASSLGASGSTETDTQYF
TRBJ2-7 TRBV6-1 14 CASSEYGGGGEQYF
TRBJ2-5 TRBV7-3 15 CASSLTGVKGETQYF
TRBJ2-2 TRBV19 16 CASRPLAGETTGELFF
TRBJ2-7 TRBV7-9 12 CASSSAGDEQYF
TRBJ2-7 TRBV27 15 CASSPTTGTSYEQYF
TRBJ2-3 TRBV27 16 CASSLLGQGITDTQYF
TRBJ2-7 TRBV6-9 20 CASPPGTSGPFALLRYEQYF
TRBJ2-3 TRBV4-3 16 CASSQEGILAADTQYF
TRBJ2-7 TRBV7-3 14 CASSSSPGDYEQYF
TRBJ2-2 TRBV24-1 19 CATSDLPAGVTSNTGELFF
TRBJ2-7 TRBV6-2/TRBV6-3 11 CASSTPGLRTF
TRBJ1-3 TRBV6-2/TRBV6-3 15 CASSLRTVSGNTIYF
TRBJ2-1 TRBV7-9 16 CASSPRGASSYNEQFF
TRBJ2-5 TRBV7-3 13 CASSLGVQETQYF
TRBJ2-1 TRBV30 16 CAWSGLAGSAGNEQFF
TRBJ2-5 TRBV3-1/TRBV3-2 14 CASSQGRGQETQYF
TRBJ2-7 TRBV2 13 CASSEARAYEQYF
TRBJ1-1 TRBV7-3 16 CASSSSGWEKNTEAFF
TRBJ1-5 TRBV5-1 16 CASSLGDRDSNQPQHF
TRBJ1-1 TRBV28 14 CASSLGGLDTEAFF
TRBJ1-5 TRBV19 14 CASSMGHPWQPQHF
TRBJ2-7 TRBV28 15 CASSRPGQGGYEQYF
TRBJ2-7 TRBV5-1 14 CASSLGDSPYEQYF
TRBJ1-2 TRBV4-1 18 CASSPPTRTGGEWYGYTF
TRBJ2-7 TRBV9 16 CASSSGTSEISYEQYF
TRBJ1-1 TRBV11-2 14 CASSTDRVNTEAFF
TRBJ1-1 TRBV21-1 17 CASSNPGQGIDWSKAFF
TRBJ2-7 TRBV27 15 CASSPTGLAGGWWYF